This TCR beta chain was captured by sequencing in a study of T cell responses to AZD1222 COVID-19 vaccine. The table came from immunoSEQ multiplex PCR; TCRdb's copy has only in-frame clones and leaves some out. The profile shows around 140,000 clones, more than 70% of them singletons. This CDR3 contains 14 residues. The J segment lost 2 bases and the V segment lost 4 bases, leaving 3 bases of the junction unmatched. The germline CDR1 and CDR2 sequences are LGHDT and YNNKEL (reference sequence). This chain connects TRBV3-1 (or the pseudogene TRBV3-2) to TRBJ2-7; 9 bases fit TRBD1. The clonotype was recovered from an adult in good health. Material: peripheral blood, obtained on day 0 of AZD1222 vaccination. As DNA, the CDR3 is TGTGCCAGCAGCCCTCGGGACAGGGCCTACGAGCAGTACTTC. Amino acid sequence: CASSPRDRAYEQYF.